A selection of T cell receptor beta chains follows, all from one sample in a study of cytomegalovirus exposure and HLA in healthy donors. Only in-frame clones appear in the TCRdb table, and some are missing; sequencing was by immunoSEQ multiplex PCR. Of approximately 150,000 clones listed, 80% to 90% are singletons. The sample was PBMCs. These receptors were obtained from a woman aged 18 to 35 in good health and CMV-seropositive. Both conserved end residues are part of each CDR3. D genes are given only for firm matches. Clone size is given for some rows only: seen once, a few or many times, or a class if the clone is expanded.

j_gene: TRBJ1-3
d_gene: -
abundance: -
v_gene: TRBV5-1
CDR3aa: CASSEEFGNTIYF
CDR3nt: TGCGCCAGCAGTGAGGAGTTCGGAAACACCATATATTTT

j_gene: TRBJ1-3
d_gene: -
abundance: -
v_gene: TRBV2
CDR3aa: CASSLDRFSSGNTIYF
CDR3nt: TGTGCCAGCAGTCTGGACAGATTCTCCTCTGGAAACACCATATATTTT

j_gene: TRBJ1-4
d_gene: TRBD1
abundance: -
v_gene: TRBV28
CDR3aa: CASSFSDRGHEKLFF
CDR3nt: TGTGCCAGCAGTTTCTCCGACAGGGGCCATGAAAAACTGTTTTTT

j_gene: TRBJ1-2
d_gene: -
abundance: -
v_gene: TRBV7-2
CDR3aa: CASSLAGSGGYTF
CDR3nt: TGTGCCAGCAGCTTAGCCGGGTCTGGGGGCTACACCTTC

j_gene: TRBJ2-7
d_gene: TRBD1
abundance: -
v_gene: TRBV19
CDR3aa: CASSWDRGYEQYF
CDR3nt: TGTGCCAGTAGCTGGGACAGGGGGTACGAGCAGTACTTC

j_gene: TRBJ1-2
d_gene: -
abundance: -
v_gene: TRBV4-1
CDR3aa: CASSQENRFYGYTF
CDR3nt: TGCGCCAGCAGCCAAGAGAACCGGTTCTATGGCTACACCTTC

j_gene: TRBJ2-2
d_gene: -
abundance: -
v_gene: TRBV7-2
CDR3aa: CASSPKNTGELFF
CDR3nt: TGTGCCAGCAGCCCCAAAAACACCGGGGAGCTGTTTTTT

j_gene: TRBJ1-2
d_gene: TRBD1
abundance: once
v_gene: TRBV15
CDR3aa: CATSGWGQGLAYGYTF
CDR3nt: TGTGCCACCAGCGGGTGGGGACAGGGTTTAGCTTATGGCTACACCTTC

j_gene: TRBJ1-1
d_gene: TRBD1
abundance: few
v_gene: TRBV6-1
CDR3aa: CASSELDRGIAAFF
CDR3nt: TGTGCCAGCAGTGAATTGGACAGGGGGATTGCTGCTTTCTTT

j_gene: TRBJ1-1
d_gene: -
abundance: -
v_gene: TRBV10-2
CDR3aa: CASRGQLVSQTEAFF
CDR3nt: TGCGCCAGCAGAGGACAGTTAGTATCCCAAACTGAAGCTTTCTTT

j_gene: TRBJ1-4
d_gene: -
abundance: -
v_gene: TRBV5-8
CDR3aa: CASSLHGQGGEKLFF
CDR3nt: TGTGCCAGCAGCTTACATGGTCAGGGCGGCGAAAAACTGTTTTTT

j_gene: TRBJ2-7
d_gene: TRBD1
abundance: -
v_gene: TRBV6-6
CDR3aa: CASRPGQDPAEQYF
CDR3nt: TGTGCCAGCAGGCCGGGACAGGACCCCGCCGAGCAGTACTTC

j_gene: TRBJ2-5
d_gene: -
abundance: -
v_gene: TRBV5-1
CDR3aa: CASTRLGGRRYQETQYF
CDR3nt: TGCGCCAGCACCCGCCTCGGGGGGCGCAGGTACCAAGAGACCCAGTACTTC

j_gene: TRBJ2-3
d_gene: TRBD2
abundance: -
v_gene: TRBV25-1
CDR3aa: CASSEYLERGGGTQYF
CDR3nt: TGTGCCAGCAGTGAATATTTAGAGCGGGGCGGGGGTACGCAGTATTTT

j_gene: TRBJ1-6
d_gene: TRBD1
abundance: -
v_gene: TRBV28
CDR3aa: CASTAPGGNSPLHF
CDR3nt: TGTGCCAGCACAGCGCCAGGGGGTAATTCACCCCTCCACTTT

j_gene: TRBJ1-1
d_gene: TRBD1
abundance: -
v_gene: TRBV19
CDR3aa: CASSIPDSGTGAEAFF
CDR3nt: TGTGCCAGTAGTATCCCGGACTCCGGGACAGGGGCTGAAGCTTTCTTT

j_gene: TRBJ2-5
d_gene: TRBD2
abundance: once
v_gene: TRBV9
CDR3aa: CASSVGGVQETQYF
CDR3nt: TGTGCCAGCAGCGTCGGGGGGGTGCAAGAGACCCAGTACTTC

j_gene: TRBJ1-1
d_gene: -
abundance: -
v_gene: TRBV7-9
CDR3aa: CASTLDRNTEAFF
CDR3nt: TGTGCCAGCACCCTCGACAGAAACACTGAAGCTTTCTTT

j_gene: TRBJ1-4
d_gene: -
abundance: -
v_gene: TRBV30
CDR3aa: CAWSRDKNEKLFF
CDR3nt: TGTGCCTGGAGTAGAGACAAAAATGAAAAACTGTTTTTT

j_gene: TRBJ1-2
d_gene: -
abundance: -
v_gene: TRBV7-8
CDR3aa: CASSLAGGDYGYTF
CDR3nt: TGTGCCAGCAGCTTAGCGGGGGGAGACTATGGCTACACCTTC

j_gene: TRBJ1-5
d_gene: TRBD1
abundance: once
v_gene: TRBV28
CDR3aa: CASSLRTGVGFNQPQHF
CDR3nt: TGTGCCAGCAGTCTAAGAACAGGGGTAGGATTCAATCAGCCCCAGCATTTT

j_gene: TRBJ1-1
d_gene: -
abundance: -
v_gene: TRBV6-5
CDR3aa: CASSNVAMNTEAFF
CDR3nt: TGTGCCAGCAGTAACGTGGCCATGAACACTGAAGCTTTCTTT

j_gene: TRBJ2-4
d_gene: TRBD2
abundance: -
v_gene: TRBV7-6
CDR3aa: CASSARGGENIQYF
CDR3nt: TGTGCCAGCAGCGCCCGGGGGGGAGAAAACATTCAGTACTTC

j_gene: TRBJ2-7
d_gene: TRBD1
abundance: -
v_gene: TRBV7-8
CDR3aa: CASSLPTGDPYF
CDR3nt: TGTGCCAGCAGCTTGCCGACAGGGGACCCCTACTTC

j_gene: TRBJ2-7
d_gene: -
abundance: once
v_gene: TRBV27
CDR3aa: CASSLSPGSSYEQYF
CDR3nt: TGTGCCAGCAGTTTATCTCCGGGGAGCTCCTACGAGCAGTACTTC

j_gene: TRBJ1-5
d_gene: TRBD1
abundance: -
v_gene: TRBV28
CDR3aa: CASSPDRGDQPQHF
CDR3nt: TGTGCCAGCAGTCCGGACAGGGGTGATCAGCCCCAGCATTTT

j_gene: TRBJ1-2
d_gene: TRBD1
abundance: -
v_gene: TRBV5-1
CDR3aa: CASSLDGDSLYGYTF
CDR3nt: TGCGCCAGCAGCTTGGATGGGGACAGTCTATATGGCTACACCTTC

j_gene: TRBJ1-3
d_gene: TRBD1
abundance: -
v_gene: TRBV4-3
CDR3aa: CASSQGDRVSGNTIYF
CDR3nt: TGCGCCAGCAGCCAAGGTGACAGGGTCTCTGGAAACACCATATATTTT

j_gene: TRBJ2-7
d_gene: TRBD1
abundance: -
v_gene: TRBV6-6
CDR3aa: CASSYSRDSFYEQYF
CDR3nt: TGTGCCAGCAGTTACTCCCGGGACAGCTTCTACGAGCAGTACTTC

j_gene: TRBJ1-4
d_gene: -
abundance: -
v_gene: TRBV9
CDR3aa: CASSVGATDEKLFF
CDR3nt: TGTGCCAGCAGCGTTGGTGCGACAGATGAAAAACTGTTTTTT

j_gene: TRBJ2-1
d_gene: -
abundance: -
v_gene: TRBV2
CDR3aa: CASTGGESQFF
CDR3nt: TGTGCCAGCACTGGAGGGGAGTCCCAGTTCTTC

j_gene: TRBJ1-6
d_gene: -
abundance: -
v_gene: TRBV5-6
CDR3aa: CASSVTGNGSYNSPLHF
CDR3nt: TGTGCCAGCAGCGTTACAGGGAACGGCTCCTATAATTCACCCCTCCACTTT

j_gene: TRBJ1-2
d_gene: -
abundance: -
v_gene: TRBV10-3
CDR3aa: CAISKQSLITPNYGYTF
CDR3nt: TGTGCCATCAGTAAACAGTCCTTGATTACCCCTAACTATGGCTACACCTTC